The rows below give T cell receptor beta chains drawn from one sample of a study of cytomegalovirus exposure and HLA in healthy donors. Generated by immunoSEQ multiplex PCR, the TCRdb table keeps only in-frame clones and is missing some. The sample has about 80,000 clones; around 77% are singletons. Sequencing input: PBMCs. All receptors derive from a woman in her forties in good health and CMV-seropositive. Both conserved end residues are part of each CDR3. The order of the fields is CDR3 protein, J gene, D gene, V gene. D genes are given only for firm matches.

CAWSILTGGADTQYF	TRBJ2-3	TRBD1	TRBV30
CASSQGALGYTF	TRBJ1-2	TRBD1	TRBV25-1
CASSLRTGSYNEQFF	TRBJ2-1	TRBD1	TRBV11-3
CASSLGAYGYTF	TRBJ1-2	.	TRBV7-9
CANKSGLRGHF	TRBJ1-5	.	TRBV25-1
CASSREFTGTQYF	TRBJ2-5	.	TRBV18
CASSPVGGYGYTF	TRBJ1-2	.	TRBV5-4
CASQYSLNTGELFF	TRBJ2-2	.	TRBV6-5
CAWRNSGILYEQYF	TRBJ2-7	TRBD2	TRBV30
CVQVRGSSYNEQFF	TRBJ2-1	.	TRBV30
CASSVSGVSAEKLFF	TRBJ1-4	.	TRBV6-1
CASSARQASNTEAFF	TRBJ1-1	.	TRBV6-5
CASSLYQASAGKQYF	TRBJ2-7	.	TRBV27
CASSQRTGRETQYF	TRBJ2-5	TRBD1	TRBV5-1
CASSSAGTGNTWQYF	TRBJ2-7	TRBD1	TRBV5-1
CAWGAPPTHGYTF	TRBJ1-2	.	TRBV30
CASSPRTSGRAIGEQFF	TRBJ2-1	TRBD2	TRBV14
CASRFRAGEGPQHF	TRBJ1-5	.	TRBV27
CASSLNRGTGDNEQFF	TRBJ2-1	TRBD1	TRBV5-1
CASSVDRGRGNTEAFF	TRBJ1-1	TRBD1	TRBV5-1
CASSPRKVNKRDTQYF	TRBJ2-3	.	TRBV9
CASSLVQGRGTEAFF	TRBJ1-1	.	TRBV11-1
CAWSILAGRTGELFF	TRBJ2-2	TRBD2	TRBV30
CASSQEWRGAIRTDTQYF	TRBJ2-3	TRBD2	TRBV4-2
CASSVEEGQPQHF	TRBJ1-5	.	TRBV2
CSVEAGTGSYGYTF	TRBJ1-2	TRBD1	TRBV29-1
CASQPSAETQYF	TRBJ2-5	.	TRBV6-1
CASRPPGGNQPQHF	TRBJ1-5	.	TRBV6-1
CASSPDRGEYYGYTF	TRBJ1-2	TRBD1	TRBV9
CASSLGQGPDTQYF	TRBJ2-3	TRBD1	TRBV5-1
CASSLAGTANYGYTF	TRBJ1-2	TRBD1	TRBV7-2